Here is one T cell receptor (beta chain) with its context. Its antigen is unknown. The record originates from a study of brain T cells in children with intractable seizures. Whole-study findings and limits: Clones missing pre-surgery may reflect undersampling of that blood sample.

Generated by immunoSEQ multiplex PCR, the TCRdb table keeps only in-frame clones and is missing some. The sample includes 300,000 to 400,000 clones, over 85% of them seen just once. As to time point: blood from clinic visit 5 months post-surgery; TSC patient then seizure free. Surgery cases with the highest brain T cell transcript signatures were chosen for sequencing. Before surgery, patients took at least one anti-epileptic drug. This CDR3 spans 14 amino acids. The germline V and J ends were trimmed by 2 bases and 0 bases, with 11 bases remaining between them. Per the germline V gene, CDR1 is GTSNPN and CDR2 is SVGIG (reference sequence).

The sequences come from peripheral blood, collected approximately 5 months after surgery. The origin of this receptor is a boy under two years old with tuberous sclerosis and intractable seizures. V is TRBV30 and J is TRBJ2-7; D gene ambiguous. In nucleotides, the CDR3 is TGTGCCTGGAGTCCCCTATATTTCTCCTACGAGCAGTACTTC. Residues: CAWSPLYFSYEQYF.